This passage covers 26 T cell receptor beta chains from one sample sequenced in a study of glioma-infiltrating T cells. Amplification of TCR alpha and beta CDR3 regions from RNA used iRepertoire nested multiplex PCR. TCRdb called the multiplex PCR reads again in MiXCR, with one record for every CDR3 protein. The table lists 400,000 or so distinct CDR3 sequences, more than 35% of them singletons. Input material: glioma tissue, nonneoplastic brain tissue, or PBMCs (not recorded which). Every receptor here comes from a human donor with low-grade glioma or glioblastoma, undergoing nonglioma brain surgery, or in good health (not recorded which).

Notes on this clonotype: This may arise from a read error, as a much more abundant clone is one base away. V and J are TRBV27 and TRBJ1-6, with D possibly matching TRBD1 (5 bases). The CDR3 spans 15 residues. The germline gives CDR1 MNHEY, CDR2 SMNVEV (reference sequence). Deletions cut 5 bases from V and 6 bases from J, with 14 bases between. CDR3 DNA sequence: TGTGCCAGCAGTCCCCTCGGGGGTGGTAATTCACCCCTCCACTTT. Protein sequence: CASSPLGGGNSPLHF.

The rearrangement uses TRBV27 and TRBJ2-1; 10 bases are shared with TRBD2. This CDR3 is built from 17 residues. Germline CDR1 reads MNHEY; CDR2 reads SMNVEV (reference sequence). The ends lost 1 base at V and 13 bases at J; junction bases unmatched: 16. For the CDR3, the DNA is TGTGCCAGCAGTTTATACCCGCCCCCTAGCGGGAGAAGCGAACAGTTCTTC. Protein sequence: CASSLYPPPSGRSEQFF.

This clonotype was seen only a few times. V and J are TRBV28 and TRBJ2-5, with D possibly TRBD1 on 5 matching bases. CDR1 and CDR2 from the germline V gene are MDHEN and SYDVKM. This CDR3 has 14 residues. The germline V and J ends were trimmed by 10 bases and 4 bases, with 19 bases remaining between them. The CDR3 sequence: CATRAAEARETQYF. Written as DNA, the CDR3 is TGTGCCACCAGGGCGGCCGAGGCGCGAGAGACCCAGTACTTC.

This chain connects TRBV29-1 to TRBJ1-1; D gene unclear. This CDR3 region has 12 residues. Germline V gene sequence: CDR1 SQVTM, CDR2 ANQGSEA. V was trimmed by 1 base and J by 1 base, leaving 4 bases between them. The CDR3 region is CSVEGGNTEAFF. Written as DNA, the CDR3 is TGCAGCGTTGAAGGAGGGAACACTGAAGCTTTCTTT.

This clonotype was seen more than once but under ten times. The chain has TRBV20-1 and TRBJ2-4, with unresolved D. Trimming cost V 3 bases and J 0 bases, with 9 bases left between them. The germline CDR1 and CDR2 sequences are DFQATT and SNEGSKA (reference sequence). CDR3 length: 14 residues. The CDR3 sequence: CSASSYRAKNIQYF. The CDR3 DNA sequence: TGCAGTGCTAGCTCCTACCGAGCCAAAAACATTCAGTACTTC.

V gene TRBV15 combines with J gene TRBJ1-1; TRBD1 is a possible D gene (5 bases). Germline CDR1 and CDR2: LNHNV and YYDKDF (reference sequence). This CDR3 region has 16 residues. V lost 1 base, J lost 3 bases, and 15 bases lay in between. CDR3 protein: CATSRGPPSGDTEAFF. In nucleotides, the CDR3 is TGTGCCACCAGCAGAGGACCTCCTTCGGGGGACACTGAAGCTTTCTTT.

This clonotype was counted only a few times. The chain is built from TRBV4-2 and TRBJ2-7, with 7 bases aligning to TRBD2. The CDR3 sequence is 15 residues long. Germline CDR1 reads LGHNA; CDR2 reads YNFKEQ. After removal of 4 bases from V and 2 bases from J, the junction contained 8 bases not matched to a gene. CDR3 protein: CASSPLGLEPYEQYF. The CDR3 region has the DNA TGTGCCAGCAGCCCTCTCGGACTAGAACCCTACGAGCAGTACTTC.

The rearrangement links TRBV13 to TRBJ1-2, with 9 nucleotides matching TRBD1. V lost 1 base to trimming and J lost 4 bases; unmatched junction nucleotides: 4. The CDR3 totals 15 residues. CDR1 is PRHDT and CDR2 is FYEKMQ in the germline V gene (reference sequence). Here the CDR3 DNA reads TGTGCCAGCAGCTTAGACGGGGACAGGGTCTATGGCTACACCTTC. It is translated as CASSLDGDRVYGYTF.

This clonotype was counted many times. The gene calls are TRBV20-1 and TRBJ2-1; 10 positions agree with TRBD2. Germline loops: CDR1 DFQATT, CDR2 SNEGSKA (reference sequence). CDR3 length: 14 amino acids. J was trimmed by 4 bases and V by 7 bases; bases with no gene match: 7. CDR3 DNA sequence: TGCAGTGTCCCGGGACTAGCGTCTTACAATGAGCAGTTCTTC. Amino acids: CSVPGLASYNEQFF.

Of note for this clonotype: Being one base from a much bigger clone, this may be a read error. The chain couples TRBV27 to TRBJ2-7, with 7 bases lining up with TRBD2. Per germline, CDR1 MNHEY and CDR2 SMNVEV (reference sequence). The CDR3 has 14 residues. V shed 4 bases, J shed 5 bases, and the junction held 8 bases outside the gene matches. The CDR3 nucleotides read TGTGCCAGCAGTTCCTCCGTGACTAGCCACGAGCAGTACTTC. Amino acids: CASSSSVTSHEQYF.

V usage is TRBV20-1 and J usage is TRBJ2-5; D call uncertain. Trimming took off 4 bases at V and 1 base at J, with 7 bases between the two ends. The CDR3 runs 12 residues. Germline loops: CDR1 DFQATT, CDR2 SNEGSKA (reference sequence). The CDR3: CSAMPSQETQYF. In nucleotides, the CDR3 is TGCAGTGCTATGCCCAGCCAAGAGACCCAGTACTTC.

The chain has TRBV7-2 and TRBJ2-5; TRBD1 matches 7 bases. Germline V gene lookup returns CDR1 SGHTA and CDR2 FQGNSA. The CDR3 has 13 amino acids. V shed 7 bases, J shed 5 bases, and the junction held 7 bases outside the gene matches. The CDR3 spells CASTFRGWETQYF. CDR3 DNA sequence: TGTGCCAGCACCTTCAGGGGGTGGGAGACCCAGTACTTC. The full variable domain, rest sourced from reference TRBV7-2 and TRBJ2-5, is GAGVSQSPSNKVTEKGKDVELRCDPISGHTALYWYRQSLGQGLEFLIYFQGNSAPDKSGLPSDRFSAERTGGSVSTLTIQRTQQEDSAVYLCASTFRGWETQYFGPGTRLLVL.

This clonotype came up once. With a much larger clone just one base away, this may be a read error. In nucleotides, the CDR3 is TGCAGTGCTGGGGGACTAGCGGGATTAGGTACGCAGTATTTT. Protein sequence: CSAGGLAGLGTQYF. This chain connects TRBV20-1 to TRBJ2-3, with 13 nucleotides matching TRBD2. CDR3 length: 14 residues. Per the germline V gene, CDR1 is DFQATT and CDR2 is SNEGSKA (reference sequence). V was pared by 5 bases and J by 8 bases, with 7 bases of the junction left unmatched.

In regard to this clonotype: A much bigger clone sits one base away, suggesting this may be a read error. CDR3 residues: CASSPVRVVSNEQFF. CDR3 bases: TGTGCCAGCAGTCCAGTCAGGGTGGTGTCCAATGAGCAGTTCTTC. V is TRBV6-1 and J is TRBJ2-1; a possible D gene is TRBD1 (5 bases). Trimming shortened V by 5 bases and J by 6 bases, and 17 bases separated the two germline ends. This CDR3 has 15 residues. Germline CDR1 reads MNHNS; CDR2 reads SASEGT.

As concerns this clonotype: Given a much more abundant clone one base away, this may be a read error. The V and J genes are TRBV20-1 and TRBJ2-1, with 8 bases that match TRBD2. In germline, CDR1 is DFQATT, CDR2 SNEGSKA (reference sequence). This CDR3 comprises 11 residues. CDR3 nucleotide sequence: TGCAGTCCTAGAAGTAGCGGGATGGCGTTCTTC. Its protein product is CSPRSSGMAFF.

This clonotype has at least ten counts. The chain recombines TRBV20-1 with TRBJ1-5, with a possible D match to TRBD1 (5 bases). The germline V gene has CDR1 DFQATT and CDR2 SNEGSKA (reference sequence). This CDR3 has 13 residues. Trimming took off 3 bases at V and 6 bases at J, with 12 bases between the two ends. The DNA for the CDR3 is TGCAGTGCTAGTGACAGCTTATTTCAGCCCCAGCATTTT. Translation: CSASDSLFQPQHF.

Worth noting for this clonotype: A clone one base away is much larger, so this may be a read error. The chain joins TRBV27 to TRBJ2-7; TRBD2 matches at 8 bases. With 7 bases clipped from V and 3 bases from J, the junction kept 11 bases outside the gene matches. Germline CDR1 is MNHEY and CDR2 is SMNVEV (reference sequence). CDR3 length equals 15 residues. This CDR3 reads CASTPGGRRYYEQYF. The CDR3 DNA follows: TGTGCCAGCACCCCGGGGGGGCGACGCTACTACGAGCAGTACTTC.

The chain employs TRBV6-5 and TRBJ1-3; D gene unclear. The V gene lost 5 bases and the J gene lost 6 bases, with 14 bases spanning the gap. The length of the CDR3 is 14 residues. Germline lookup yields CDR1 MNHEY and CDR2 SVGAGI. The CDR3 spells CASSESLRENTIYF. The CDR3 nucleotides read TGTGCCAGCAGTGAGTCCCTACGGGAAAACACCATATATTTT.

With respect to this clonotype: An end of the junction does not agree with germline; a read error may underlie this. The chain has TRBV2 and TRBJ1-6; D is unresolved. From germline, CDR1 is SNHLY and CDR2 FYNNEI. The CDR3 covers 15 residues. In DNA, the CDR3 is TGTGCCAGCAGAATAACCGAGACTCATAGTTCACCCATCCACTTT. It specifies CASRITETHSSPIHF.

The table lists this clonotype with many counts. The chain recombines TRBV15 with TRBJ2-5, with no clear D. The CDR3 contains 15 residues. V was clipped by 0 bases and J by 0 bases, with 8 bases between them. Germline CDR1 and CDR2: LNHNV and YYDKDF (reference sequence). CDR3 residues: CATSRDPADQETQYF. The CDR3 DNA is TGTGCCACCAGCAGAGATCCGGCAGACCAAGAGACCCAGTACTTC. Drawing the rest from reference TRBV15 and TRBJ2-5, the complete variable domain is DAMVIQNPRYQVTQFGKPVTLSCSQTLNHNVMYWYQQKSSQAPKLLFHYYDKDFNNEADTPDNFQSRRPNTSFCFLDIRSPGLGDTAMYLCATSRDPADQETQYFGPGTRLLVL.

This clonotype was observed a few times. This chain uses TRBV20-1 with TRBJ2-5; D might be TRBD2 (5 bases). Per the germline V gene, CDR1 is DFQATT and CDR2 is SNEGSKA (reference sequence). This CDR3 is built from 14 residues. Trimming left V 2 bases short and J 2 bases short, with 12 bases between. CDR3 sequence: CSARMGARQETQYF. As DNA, the CDR3 is TGCAGTGCTAGAATGGGAGCTCGGCAAGAGACCCAGTACTTC.

Concerning this clonotype: A much larger clone lies a single base off, so this may be a read error. The rearrangement joins TRBV6-5 to TRBJ2-1; TRBD2 aligns across 9 bases. The CDR3 loop spans 16 amino acids. The V gene's germline CDR1 is MNHEY and CDR2 SVGAGI. CDR3 loop: CASSYAGTSSYNEQSF. The CDR3 coding sequence is TGTGCCAGCAGTTACGCCGGGACTAGCTCCTACAATGAGCAGTCCTTC.

This chain connects TRBV2 to TRBJ2-7, with D hard to call. V lost 5 bases and J 3 bases, leaving 8 bases between the germline ends. Germline V CDR1 and CDR2: SNHLY, FYNNEI. CDR3 length equals 12 residues. CDR3 sequence: CASSLGIYEQYF. DNA for the CDR3: TGTGCCAGCAGTCTCGGTATCTACGAGCAGTACTTC.

This clonotype showed up just a few times. The chain combines TRBV25-1 with TRBJ2-7, with 14 bases matching TRBD2. In germline, CDR1 is MGHDK, CDR2 SYGVNS. The ends lost 3 bases at V and 5 bases at J; junction bases unmatched: 6. The CDR3 loop spans 16 amino acids. The CDR3 is CASSDPGTSGSNEQYF. The CDR3 DNA sequence: TGTGCCAGCAGTGACCCCGGGACTAGCGGGAGTAACGAGCAGTACTTC.

The chain carries TRBV20-1 and TRBJ1-2; a possible D gene is TRBD1 (5 bases). V lost 2 bases, J lost 5 bases, and 18 bases lay in between. The germline V gene has CDR1 DFQATT and CDR2 SNEGSKA (reference sequence). CDR3 length: 15 residues. The CDR3 nucleotides are TGCAGTGCTAGACCCCTTTCGGGGGACCCGTATGGCTACACCTTC. Its translation is CSARPLSGDPYGYTF.

This clonotype was detected a few times. The chain links TRBV29-1 to TRBJ2-7; D might be TRBD1 or TRBD2, each matching 5 bases. The CDR3 loop spans 11 amino acids. With 8 bases removed from V and 7 bases from J, the gap between germline ends came to 15 bases. Germline CDR1 reads SQVTM; CDR2 reads ANQGSEA. Written as DNA, the CDR3 is TGCAGCACCAGGACGGGGCGGGAGCAGTACTTC. It encodes CSTRTGREQYF.